This T cell receptor (beta chain) came from a study of cytomegalovirus exposure and HLA in healthy donors. The data were produced by immunoSEQ multiplex PCR, yet TCRdb's version contains in-frame clones alone and is incomplete. The top ten hold around 1.1% of the sample, which has about 220,000 clones, 75% to 95% seen once. Per the germline V gene, CDR1 is SNHLY and CDR2 is FYNNEI. The CDR3 loop spans 14 amino acids. The V segment lost 5 bases and the J segment 4 bases; nucleotides outside the gene matches: 3. The specimen was PBMCs. The chain combines TRBV2 with TRBJ1-4; 8 nucleotides agree with TRBD1. This receptor was obtained from a woman younger than 35 in good health and CMV-seronegative. The CDR3 spells CASSPDRVNEKLFF. In DNA form, the CDR3 reads TGTGCCAGCAGTCCGGACAGGGTTAATGAAAAACTGTTTTTT.